This TCR beta chain was profiled in a study of cytomegalovirus exposure and HLA in healthy donors. To note about this clone: What it recognizes is unknown.

It was with 60 Vbeta and 13 Jbeta primers that the PCR ran. Authors' processing steps: Roughly 11 million of the 80 million or so unique TCR beta chains counted in a later analysis were shared. Clones were read by immunoSEQ multiplex PCR, and TCRdb kept only the in-frame ones, dropping some. That table furnishes V, J and clone size, whereas the DNA furnished D and trimming. The sample includes 150,000 to 200,000 clones, about 76% of them seen just once. V lost 0 bases, J lost 3 bases, and 5 bases stayed unmatched. The CDR3 sequence is 16 residues long. In germline, CDR1 is SGHRS, CDR2 YFSETQ. Study-wide results and caveats: Most of the CMV-associated TCR beta chains (in a later analysis) appeared to be HLA-restricted.

The receptor comes from a woman in her thirties or forties in good health and CMV-seropositive. J is TRBJ2-2 and V is TRBV5-1, with 7 bases lining up with TRBD2. The sequencing sample was made of PBMCs. CDR3 amino acids: CASSLATSAYTGELFF. DNA of the CDR3: TGCGCCAGCAGCTTGGCCACTAGCGCTTACACCGGGGAGCTGTTTTTT. The complete variable domain, with remaining parts taken from reference TRBV5-1 and TRBJ2-2, reads KAGVTQTPRYLIKTRGQQVTLSCSPISGHRSVSWYQQTPGQGLQFLFEYFSETQRNKGNFPGRFSGRQFSNSRSEMNVSTLELGDSALYLCASSLATSAYTGELFFGEGSRLTVL.